This T cell receptor beta chain was obtained from a study of cytomegalovirus exposure and HLA in healthy donors. Use of 60 Vbeta and 13 Jbeta primers characterized the PCR. Measured with immunoSEQ multiplex PCR; TCRdb has only the in-frame clones, and not every one. Of 150,000 or so clones detected, about 75% appear once; the ten largest clones hold over 12%. The germline V and J ends were trimmed by 2 bases and 7 bases, with 11 bases remaining between them. Germline V gives CDR1 SGHTA, CDR2 FQGNSA. This CDR3 is built from 13 residues. Study results and limitations: DRB1 showed the most TCR associations and HLA-C the fewest in a later analysis, as rates varied by HLA locus. Reportedly, cytomegalovirus status was diagnosed with high sensitivity and specificity. In a later analysis, TCR beta V- and J-gene trimming was associated with a missense DCLRE1C variant. Reportedly, HLA-A and HLA-B alleles of most subjects were accurately predicted from TCR beta.

In the case of this clone: Antigen specificity is unknown.

This chain joins TRBV7-2 and TRBJ2-5; TRBD2 is a possible D gene (5 bases). The specimen was PBMCs. The receptor was isolated from a man over 45 in good health and CMV-seropositive. The CDR3 region has the DNA TGTGCCAGCAGCTTATCTAGCTACGGGACCCAGTACTTC. This sequence encodes CASSLSSYGTQYF.